A selection of T cell receptor beta chains follows, all from one sample in a study of T cells in Graves' hyperthyroidism and ophthalmopathy. One entry per CDR3 protein, called by TCRdb with MiXCR from the multiplex PCR reads. Counted here are 250,000 to 350,000 distinct CDR3 sequences, about a sixth occurring once; the ten biggest clones make up over 50%. The sequencing sample was made of blood. These receptors originate from a woman aged 55-69 years with Graves' ophthalmopathy. Each CDR3 is given with its conserved first and last residue. A D gene is named only where the DNA matches it firmly. Clone size is not always given. Where it is, it says once, few, many or a class for expanded clones.

few,TRBV2,.,TRBJ1-4,13,TGTGCCAGCAGTGTACACCCGAATGAAAAACTGTTTTTT,CASSVHPNEKLFF
many,TRBV4-3,TRBD2,TRBJ2-3,17,TGCGCCAGCAGCCAAGATAGTAGGGGACTAGCATCAGATACGCAGTATTTT,CASSQDSRGLASDTQYF
many,TRBV3-1,TRBD1,TRBJ1-5,12,TGTGCCGGCGGGACAGGCAGTCAGCCCCAGCATTTT,CAGGTGSQPQHF
.,TRBV15,.,TRBJ2-7,16,TGTGCCACCCATCCATACTACACGGATGGATCCTACGAGCAGTACTTC,CATHPYYTDGSYEQYF
many,TRBV28,.,TRBJ2-5,20,TGTGCCAGCAGTTTATCGGGAGCGCTACATCGGGCACTCTTGGGGGAGACCCAGTACTTC,CASSLSGALHRALLGETQYF
.,TRBV27,TRBD2,TRBJ2-1,16,TGTGCCAGCAGTGACCCCACTAGCGGGGAAACCTATGGGCAGTTCTTC,CASSDPTSGETYGQFF
many,TRBV2,TRBD2,TRBJ2-2,16,TGTGCCAGCACTTTATCCCGGGGGGCGAACACCGGGGAGCTGTTTTTT,CASTLSRGANTGELFF
many,TRBV27,.,TRBJ2-7,15,TGTGCCAGCAGTTTATCAGGGACATTTCCCTACGAGCAGTACTTC,CASSLSGTFPYEQYF
many,TRBV15,.,TRBJ2-7,14,TGTGCCACCAGCAGAGAGGTAGTCGGGGGGCGGCAGTACTTC,CATSREVVGGRQYF
many,TRBV5-1,TRBD1,TRBJ1-2,15,TGCGCCAGCAGCCTTACATGGGGACAGAACTATGGCTACACCTTC,CASSLTWGQNYGYTF
many,TRBV6-2/TRBV6-3,TRBD2,TRBJ2-4,12,TGTGCCAGCAGTTCCCTAGCGGGGGTTCAGTACTTC,CASSSLAGVQYF
few,TRBV18,.,TRBJ2-5,15,TGTGCCAGCTCACCTGGCATGGCAGCACAAGAGACCCAGTACTTC,CASSPGMAAQETQYF
many,TRBV3-1,TRBD1,TRBJ2-7,16,TGTGCCAGCAGCCAATTTAGAACAGGGGTTAACTACGAGCAGTACTTC,CASSQFRTGVNYEQYF
many,TRBV6-2/TRBV6-3,TRBD1,TRBJ1-5,17,TGTGCCAGCAGTTACAAAGCAGGGGGGGACCCCAATCAGCCCCAGCATTTT,CASSYKAGGDPNQPQHF
many,TRBV7-2,TRBD2,TRBJ2-7,14,TGTGCCAGCAGTTTCGGCGGGAGTACCTACGAGCAGTACTTC,CASSFGGSTYEQYF
many,TRBV20-1,.,TRBJ2-7,13,TGCAGTGCTAGCAGTCTAGCGACCTACGAGCAGTACTTC,CSASSLATYEQYF
.,TRBV18,TRBD1,TRBJ1-2,15,TGTGCCAGCTCACCAAGCACCGGGACAGACTATGGCTACACCTTC,CASSPSTGTDYGYTF
many,TRBV6-2/TRBV6-3,TRBD1,TRBJ1-6,16,TGTGCCAGCAGTTCCATACCGGGACAGCGGGTTTCACCCCTCCACTTT,CASSSIPGQRVSPLHF
many,TRBV11-2,TRBD1,TRBJ1-2,18,TGTGCCAGCAGCTTAATCAGGAATGTGGCAGGGGGCGAGCATGGCTACACCTTC,CASSLIRNVAGGEHGYTF
.,TRBV10-2,TRBD1,TRBJ1-5,17,TGCGCCAGCAGTGAGTCCATAATCACAGGGGGCCGTCAGCCCCAGCATTTT,CASSESIITGGRQPQHF
once,TRBV19,TRBD1,TRBJ2-1,16,TGTGCCAGTAGTAAGCCGGGACAGGGGGCGGGCGATGAGCAGTTCTTC,CASSKPGQGAGDEQFF
many,TRBV7-3,TRBD2,TRBJ2-1,15,TGTGCCAGCAGCACGACAGCCGGGGGGTACAATGAGCAGTTCTTC,CASSTTAGGYNEQFF
few,TRBV4-3,TRBD1,TRBJ2-7,15,TGCGCCAGCAGCCTAAACGGACAGGGGGACTACGAGCAGTACTTC,CASSLNGQGDYEQYF
many,TRBV12-3/TRBV12-4,TRBD2,TRBJ2-1,14,TGTGCCAGCAGTCAGGGACTAGCCTACAATGAGCAGTTCTTC,CASSQGLAYNEQFF
few,TRBV5-5,.,TRBJ1-5,14,TGTGCCAGCGCGGGGTTTTGGAGCACAGATACGCAGCATTTT,CASAGFWSTDTQHF
many,TRBV29-1,.,TRBJ1-1,14,TGCAGCGTTGTTGGGGCTCTGGTGAACACTGAAGCTTTCTTT,CSVVGALVNTEAFF
many,TRBV11-2,.,TRBJ2-1,15,TGTGCCAGCAGCACTGACAGCCTCTCCTACAATGAGCAGTTCTTC,CASSTDSLSYNEQFF
many,TRBV12-3/TRBV12-4,.,TRBJ2-3,18,TGTGCCAGCAGTTTACTCTTAGGGGAGGGGGCTAGCACAGATACGCAGTATTTT,CASSLLLGEGASTDTQYF
many,TRBV4-2,TRBD1,TRBJ1-1,17,TGTGCCAGCAGCCAACCAAGACAGGGGGCTTTTGGCACTGAAGCTTTCTTT,CASSQPRQGAFGTEAFF
many,TRBV3-1,.,TRBJ2-1,12,TGTGCCAGCAGCCAAGGGATCCTGGAGCAGTTCTTC,CASSQGILEQFF
few,TRBV13,TRBD1,TRBJ2-1,12,TGTGCCAGCAGTATAGACAGGGATCAGCAGTTCTTC,CASSIDRDQQFF
many,TRBV9,TRBD1,TRBJ1-2,14,TGTGCCAGCAGCGCGAGACAGGGCGACTATGGCTACACCTTC,CASSARQGDYGYTF
.,TRBV15,.,TRBJ2-1,13,TGTGCCACCAGCCTACTTATAGGAGATGAGCAGTTCTTC,CATSLLIGDEQFF
many,TRBV11-3,.,TRBJ2-2,15,TGTGCCAGCAGCTTAGCGGGAGTGCGCACCGGGGAGCTGTTTTTT,CASSLAGVRTGELFF
many,TRBV11-2,.,TRBJ2-1,15,TGTGCCAGCAGCTCCAGATGGAGGGCCGAGTATGAGCAGTTCTTC,CASSSRWRAEYEQFF
.,TRBV29-1,.,TRBJ1-1,13,TGCAGCGTTAGGGGGGTATCGAACACTGAAGCTTTCTTT,CSVRGVSNTEAFF
few,TRBV7-8,.,TRBJ2-6,15,TGTGCCAGTAAACAGGAGCGCTCTGGGGCCAACGTCCTGACTTTC,CASKQERSGANVLTF
.,TRBV19,TRBD1,TRBJ2-3,15,TGTGCCAGTAGTATCGGACAGGGTGGGACAGATACGCAGTATTTT,CASSIGQGGTDTQYF
few,TRBV5-8,TRBD2,TRBJ2-7,13,TGTGCCAGCAGCGCCCCTAGCGGGGGCGAGCAGTACTTC,CASSAPSGGEQYF
.,TRBV6-1,.,TRBJ2-7,14,TGTGCCAGCAGTGAATCCCCCCCCTTTGACGAGCAGTACTTC,CASSESPPFDEQYF
few,TRBV18,TRBD1,TRBJ1-1,13,TGTGCCAGCTCATTTGGACAGGCCGAAGAAGCTTTCTTT,CASSFGQAEEAFF
many,TRBV6-2/TRBV6-3,TRBD1,TRBJ1-2,15,TGTGCCAGCAGTTTGACAGGGGCCATCGGTAATGGCTACACCTTC,CASSLTGAIGNGYTF
many,TRBV7-2,TRBD1,TRBJ1-2,16,TGTGCCAGCAGCTCCAGTCCCGGGACAGAGAACTATGGCTACACCTTC,CASSSSPGTENYGYTF
few,TRBV12-5,.,TRBJ1-5,13,TGTGCTAGTGGGGTAGGGAGCAATCAGCCCCAGCATTTT,CASGVGSNQPQHF
many,TRBV20-1,TRBD2,TRBJ2-4,16,TGCAGTGCTAGAGATAGCCTAGCGGTAGCCAAAAACATTCAGTACTTC,CSARDSLAVAKNIQYF